Listed below are T cell receptor beta chains from one sample, sequenced in a study of blood T cell repertoires in COVID-19. Data came from immunoSEQ multiplex PCR; TCRdb stores just in-frame clones and leaves some out. The sample holds 120,000 or so clones; approximately 87% are singletons and the top ten take 6.5% to 9%. The sample comprised peripheral blood. Every receptor here comes from a middle-aged man with acute or convalescent COVID-19. Each CDR3 is given with its conserved first and last residue. Each record gives: clone size, V gene, J gene, D gene, CDR3 DNA, CDR3 protein. A D gene is named only where the DNA matches it firmly. A row's size may be missing; if present it is once, few, many or a size class.

clone_size: .; v_call: TRBV4-1; j_call: TRBJ2-7; d_call: TRBD2; cdr3_nt: TGCGCCAGCAGCCCCCTTAGCGGGGGGAGCTCCTACGAGCAGTACTTC; cdr3_aa: CASSPLSGGSSYEQYF
clone_size: once; v_call: TRBV9; j_call: TRBJ2-7; d_call: TRBD1; cdr3_nt: TGTGCCAGCAGTGGGACAGTAAGATCCGAGCAGTACTTC; cdr3_aa: CASSGTVRSEQYF
clone_size: .; v_call: TRBV6-5; j_call: TRBJ1-4; d_call: TRBD1; cdr3_nt: TGTGCCAGCAGCATCAGGGGGTCAACTAATGAAAAACTGTTTTTT; cdr3_aa: CASSIRGSTNEKLFF
clone_size: .; v_call: TRBV6-6; j_call: TRBJ1-2; d_call: TRBD1; cdr3_nt: TGTGCCAGCAGTTACCTTACAGGGGTGAATGGCTACACCTTC; cdr3_aa: CASSYLTGVNGYTF
clone_size: .; v_call: TRBV6-5; j_call: TRBJ1-4; d_call: .; cdr3_nt: TGTGCCAGCAGTAAACAAGCGATCCGATTT; cdr3_aa: CASSKQAIRF
clone_size: .; v_call: TRBV18; j_call: TRBJ2-3; d_call: .; cdr3_nt: TGTGCCAGCTCACCAGGCTTTGAGGGAGATACGCAGTATTTT; cdr3_aa: CASSPGFEGDTQYF
clone_size: .; v_call: TRBV7-8; j_call: TRBJ2-7; d_call: .; cdr3_nt: TGTGCCAGCAGCTTAGGTTCAGGAGGTCTAAACTCCTACGAGCAGTACTTC; cdr3_aa: CASSLGSGGLNSYEQYF
clone_size: .; v_call: TRBV7-9; j_call: TRBJ2-3; d_call: .; cdr3_nt: TGTGCCAGCAGGGGGCCATACACAGATACGCAGTATTTT; cdr3_aa: CASRGPYTDTQYF
clone_size: .; v_call: TRBV28; j_call: TRBJ2-7; d_call: .; cdr3_nt: TGTGCCAGCAGGATACAGGGAACCAGAGGCTACGAGCAGTACTTC; cdr3_aa: CASRIQGTRGYEQYF
clone_size: .; v_call: TRBV25-1; j_call: TRBJ2-3; d_call: .; cdr3_nt: TGTGCCAGCAGTGAATTCCGGCAGGGGGGAGATACGCAGTATTTT; cdr3_aa: CASSEFRQGGDTQYF
clone_size: .; v_call: TRBV20-1; j_call: TRBJ2-3; d_call: .; cdr3_nt: TGCAGTGCTTACACAGATACGCAGTATTTT; cdr3_aa: CSAYTDTQYF
clone_size: once; v_call: TRBV10-3; j_call: TRBJ2-7; d_call: TRBD1; cdr3_nt: TGTGCCATCAGACCCACAGGGGTCGAAGCGACGAGCTCCTACGAGCAGTACTTC; cdr3_aa: CAIRPTGVEATSSYEQYF
clone_size: .; v_call: TRBV19; j_call: TRBJ1-1; d_call: TRBD1; cdr3_nt: TGTGCCAGTAGTCTACAGGGGAAGACTGAAGCTTTCTTT; cdr3_aa: CASSLQGKTEAFF
clone_size: .; v_call: TRBV7-9; j_call: TRBJ1-2; d_call: .; cdr3_nt: TGTGCCAGCAGCTCCTCCAGTCGGGCTAACTATGGCTACACCTTC; cdr3_aa: CASSSSSRANYGYTF
clone_size: .; v_call: TRBV24-1; j_call: TRBJ2-1; d_call: .; cdr3_nt: TGTGCCACCAGTGAGTCCCTCCCGTACAATGAGCAGTTCTTC; cdr3_aa: CATSESLPYNEQFF
clone_size: .; v_call: TRBV18; j_call: TRBJ1-1; d_call: .; cdr3_nt: TGTGCCAGCTCACTCGCGCAGGGGTGGACTGAAGCTTTCTTT; cdr3_aa: CASSLAQGWTEAFF
clone_size: .; v_call: TRBV14; j_call: TRBJ2-7; d_call: TRBD2; cdr3_nt: TGTGCCAGCAGCCAAAGGGGACTAGCGGAATCTCTCGGCTACGAGCAGTACTTC; cdr3_aa: CASSQRGLAESLGYEQYF
clone_size: .; v_call: TRBV7-2; j_call: TRBJ2-1; d_call: .; cdr3_nt: TGTGCCAGCAGCCCGATGAAAGGGGGGGGGAATGAGCAGTTCTTC; cdr3_aa: CASSPMKGGGNEQFF
clone_size: few; v_call: TRBV20-1; j_call: TRBJ2-1; d_call: TRBD2; cdr3_nt: TGCAGTGCTAGTAGTATTCGGACTAGCGCGACATACAATGAGCAGTTCTTC; cdr3_aa: CSASSIRTSATYNEQFF
clone_size: .; v_call: TRBV9; j_call: TRBJ1-3; d_call: .; cdr3_nt: TGTGCCAGCAGCGTTTTATCTACCTCTGGAAACACCATATATTTT; cdr3_aa: CASSVLSTSGNTIYF
clone_size: .; v_call: TRBV19; j_call: TRBJ2-5; d_call: .; cdr3_nt: TGTGCCAGTAGTATTGGTACAGAGCAAGAGACCCAGTACTTC; cdr3_aa: CASSIGTEQETQYF
clone_size: .; v_call: TRBV9; j_call: TRBJ1-3; d_call: .; cdr3_nt: TGTGCCAGCAGCGTAGCTCTCGGTACCTCTGGAAACACCATATATTTT; cdr3_aa: CASSVALGTSGNTIYF
clone_size: .; v_call: TRBV6-4; j_call: TRBJ2-2; d_call: TRBD1; cdr3_nt: TGTGCCAGCAGTGCGTCCACAGGGGGGACCGGGGAGCTGTTTTTT; cdr3_aa: CASSASTGGTGELFF
clone_size: .; v_call: TRBV24-1; j_call: TRBJ1-1; d_call: .; cdr3_nt: TGTGCCACCAGTGAACACACAGGGTACACTGAAGCTTTCTTT; cdr3_aa: CATSEHTGYTEAFF